The 25 T cell receptor beta chains below all came from one sample that was sequenced in a study of blood T cell repertoires in COVID-19. Profiling relied on immunoSEQ multiplex PCR, and the TCRdb table lists in-frame clones only, not all of them. The sample holds just over 300,000 clones, around 84% seen once. Material: PBMCs or T cells enriched from blood (not recorded which). The source is a man aged 25 to 45 who had recovered from COVID-19.

The chain combines TRBV19 with TRBJ1-5; TRBD1 might be the D (6 bases). Germline lookup yields CDR1 LNHDA and CDR2 SQIVND (reference sequence). CDR3 size: 15 residues. The V gene lost 5 bases and the J gene lost 5 bases, with 16 bases spanning the gap. CDR3 region: CASSQVRTDDQPQHF. DNA of the CDR3: TGTGCCAGTAGTCAGGTCCGGACAGATGATCAGCCCCAGCATTTT.

J is TRBJ1-3 and V is TRBV5-1; no definite D call. The CDR3 covers 15 residues. The V gene's germline CDR1 is SGHRS and CDR2 YFSETQ. V was cut by 1 base and J by 0 bases, with 8 bases left in between. The DNA for the CDR3 is TGCGCCAGCAGCTTGAGTAGTCTCTCTGGAAACACCATATATTTT. It translates to CASSLSSLSGNTIYF.

A single count supports this clone. The V call is TRBV18, the J call TRBJ2-5; 7 positions match TRBD2. This CDR3 is 13 amino acids long. Germline V lookup: CDR1 KGHSH, CDR2 LQKENI. The trim removed 5 bases at V and 2 bases at J, leaving 2 bases unmatched. For the CDR3, the DNA is TGTGCCAGCTCAAGGACTAGTCAAGAGACCCAGTACTTC. Its protein is CASSRTSQETQYF.

This chain connects TRBV4-1 to TRBJ2-1; 7 nucleotides line up with TRBD2. The length of the CDR3 is 15 residues. Germline CDR1 reads MGHRA; CDR2 reads YSYEKL. V gave up 4 bases and J gave up 3 bases; unmatched junction bases: 6. Here the CDR3 DNA reads TGCGCCAGCAGCCTCTGGGTAGCGGGCTACAATGAGCAGTTCTTC. This encodes CASSLWVAGYNEQFF.

The CDR3 nucleotides read TGTGCCAGCAGCTTAAGGACAGGGCTCTATGGCTACACCTTC. It specifies CASSLRTGLYGYTF. V usage is TRBV13 and J usage is TRBJ1-2; 8 bases map to TRBD1. The J segment lost 4 bases and the V segment lost 2 bases, leaving 3 bases of the junction unmatched. From germline, CDR1 is PRHDT and CDR2 FYEKMQ (reference sequence). CDR3 size: 14 residues.

The rearrangement joins TRBV6-5 to TRBJ2-7, with TRBD1 matching 9 bases. Germline loops: CDR1 MNHEY, CDR2 SVGAGI. CDR3 length equals 16 residues. J gave up 6 bases and V 0 bases, and 9 bases lay outside the gene matches. The CDR3 DNA is TGTGCCAGCAGTTACTCGATCACACAGGGGGCGGGCGAGCAGTACTTC. The encoded protein is CASSYSITQGAGEQYF.

V is TRBV4-2 and J is TRBJ1-2; 8 bases match TRBD1. V was clipped by 1 base and J by 8 bases; unmatched bases: 6. The CDR3 consists of 14 residues. Per germline, CDR1 LGHNA and CDR2 YNFKEQ. The CDR3 region has the DNA TGTGCCAGCAGCCAAGGGGGACAGGTTAGGGGCTACACCTTC. As protein: CASSQGGQVRGYTF.

The chain has TRBV15 and TRBJ1-5, with D possibly being TRBD1 (6 bases). Germline values: CDR1 LNHNV, CDR2 YYDKDF (reference sequence). CDR3 length: 14 amino acids. V lost 4 bases to trimming and J lost 7 bases, with 14 bases between them. Here the CDR3 DNA reads TGTGCCACCAGCACAGTATCTCAGGGGCAGCCCCAGCATTTT. Its translation is CATSTVSQGQPQHF.

The chain links TRBV27 to TRBJ1-2; possible D gene TRBD1, 6 bases. V was clipped by 4 bases and J by 4 bases, with 10 bases between them. This CDR3 contains 13 residues. The V gene's germline CDR1 is MNHEY and CDR2 SMNVEV (reference sequence). The CDR3 spells CASSYRASYGYTF. The CDR3 bases are TGTGCCAGCAGTTACAGGGCCAGCTATGGCTACACCTTC.

This sequence joins TRBV27 and TRBJ1-1, with 7 bases lining up with TRBD1. The CDR3 runs 16 residues. V lost 4 bases, J lost 2 bases, and 10 bases stayed unmatched. Germline values: CDR1 MNHEY, CDR2 SMNVEV (reference sequence). CDR3 protein: CASSSLRQGTNTEAFF. As DNA, the CDR3 is TGTGCCAGCAGTTCCCTTCGACAGGGAACTAACACTGAAGCTTTCTTT.

J is TRBJ1-1 and V is TRBV19; 7 nucleotides agree with TRBD1. The CDR3 runs to 16 residues. Germline V gene lookup returns CDR1 LNHDA and CDR2 SQIVND (reference sequence). J lost 0 bases, V lost 3 bases, and 7 bases had no gene match. CDR3: CASSITGAPMNTEAFF. The CDR3 bases are TGTGCCAGTAGTATTACAGGGGCACCCATGAACACTGAAGCTTTCTTT.

This sequence joins TRBV2 and TRBJ2-7; TRBD2 is a possible D gene (6 bases). The V gene lost 4 bases and the J gene lost 0 bases, with 16 bases spanning the gap. The germline V gene has CDR1 SNHLY and CDR2 FYNNEI. There are 16 residues in the CDR3. CDR3 DNA: TGTGCCAGCAGTGCGCGGGACCCAGGCGGCTCCTACGAGCAGTACTTC. It codes for CASSARDPGGSYEQYF. The full variable domain, in which reference TRBV2 and TRBJ2-7 provide the parts outside the CDR3, is EPEVTQTPSHQVTQMGQEVILRCVPISNHLYFYWYRQILGQKVEFLVSFYNNEISEKSEIFDDQFSVERPDGSNFTLKIRSTKLEDSAMYFCASSARDPGGSYEQYFGPGTRLTVT.

The J gene is TRBJ1-6, the V gene TRBV7-2, with D possibly TRBD1 on 5 matching bases. Germline V gene lookup returns CDR1 SGHTA and CDR2 FQGNSA. V lost 4 bases and J 6 bases, leaving 19 bases between the germline ends. CDR3 length: 17 amino acids. DNA for the CDR3: TGTGCCAGCAGCTACCGGACAAGGGTAGATCTTAATTCACCCCTCCACTTT. This codes for CASSYRTRVDLNSPLHF. Using reference TRBV7-2 and TRBJ1-6 for the parts outside the CDR3, the full variable domain is GAGVSQSPSNKVTEKGKDVELRCDPISGHTALYWYRQSLGQGLEFLIYFQGNSAPDKSGLPSDRFSAERTGGSVSTLTIQRTQQEDSAVYLCASSYRTRVDLNSPLHFGNGTRLTVT.

The chain employs TRBV28 and TRBJ1-3; 8 bases fit TRBD1. The CDR3 extends over 14 amino acids. V shed 6 bases, J shed 7 bases, and the junction held 8 bases outside the gene matches. In germline, CDR1 is MDHEN, CDR2 SYDVKM. CDR3 protein: CASSTTRGLNTIYF. The CDR3 DNA follows: TGTGCCAGCAGCACAACCAGGGGGCTGAACACCATATATTTT.

This chain joins TRBV10-3 and TRBJ2-2; TRBD2 agrees at 10 bases. Germline CDR1 and CDR2: ENHRY and SYGVKD. CDR3 length: 16 amino acids. V lost 2 bases and J lost 4; bases outside the gene matches: 4. The CDR3 region is CAISEQSGGATGELFF. DNA for the CDR3: TGTGCCATCAGTGAGCAGAGCGGGGGGGCCACCGGGGAGCTGTTTTTT.

The chain couples TRBV3-1 (or the pseudogene TRBV3-2) to TRBJ1-2; D is possibly TRBD1 (6 bases). The germline gives CDR1 LGHDT, CDR2 YNNKEL (reference sequence). The V gene lost 3 bases and the J gene lost 7 bases, with 21 bases spanning the gap. The length of the CDR3 is 16 residues. CDR3 residues: CASSQPRSPTGFGYTF. For the CDR3, the DNA is TGTGCCAGCAGCCAGCCAAGATCCCCTACAGGGTTTGGCTACACCTTC.

This clone was recorded only once. V and J are TRBV5-1 and TRBJ2-1; 9 bases map to TRBD2. The CDR3 extends over 15 amino acids. Germline values: CDR1 SGHRS, CDR2 YFSETQ. V trimming: 4 bases; J trimming: 4 bases; junction bases outside the gene matches: 6. The CDR3: CASSPQTSGYNEQFF. Written as DNA, the CDR3 is TGCGCCAGCAGCCCCCAGACTAGCGGATACAATGAGCAGTTCTTC. Based on the CDR3 plus reference TRBV5-1 and TRBJ2-1, the full variable domain is KAGVTQTPRYLIKTRGQQVTLSCSPISGHRSVSWYQQTPGQGLQFLFEYFSETQRNKGNFPGRFSGRQFSNSRSEMNVSTLELGDSALYLCASSPQTSGYNEQFFGPGTRLTVL.

This clone was found a few times. The rearrangement uses TRBV14 and TRBJ1-4, with 9 bases identical to TRBD1. CDR1 SGHDN and CDR2 FVKESK come from the germline V gene. This CDR3 has 16 amino acids. V trimming: 0 bases; J trimming: 5 bases; junction bases outside the gene matches: 4. The CDR3 here is CASSQEGTGINEKLFF. DNA for the CDR3: TGTGCCAGCAGCCAAGAAGGGACAGGGATCAATGAAAAACTGTTTTTT.

The rearrangement joins TRBV6-5 to TRBJ2-6, with D perhaps matching TRBD2 (5 bases). Per the germline V gene, CDR1 is MNHEY and CDR2 is SVGAGI. V dropped 6 bases and J dropped 3 bases, with 12 bases sitting between them. The CDR3 loop spans 15 amino acids. CDR3 sequence: CASSPERFGANVLTF. The CDR3 nucleotides are TGTGCCAGCAGCCCGGAGCGGTTTGGGGCCAACGTCCTGACTTTC.

This chain joins TRBV25-1 and TRBJ2-5, with D tentatively TRBD2 (7 bases). The CDR3 is made up of 13 amino acids. The germline gives CDR1 MGHDK, CDR2 SYGVNS. The V end lost 7 bases, the J end lost 5 bases, and 14 bases lay between the germline ends. CDR3 nucleotide sequence: TGTGCCAGCATACCCGGGGGGCTTGAGACCCAGTACTTC. This codes for CASIPGGLETQYF.

The chain couples TRBV4-1 to TRBJ2-1; 8 bases fit TRBD1. Germline V gene lookup returns CDR1 MGHRA and CDR2 YSYEKL. Germline trimming cut 5 bases from V and 2 bases from J; bases unmatched to any gene: 5. CDR3 length equals 15 residues. The CDR3 nucleotides are TGCGCCAGCAGCTCGAGACAGGGGACCTACAATGAGCAGTTCTTC. Translation: CASSSRQGTYNEQFF.

The rearrangement uses TRBV5-6 and TRBJ2-3; D is perhaps TRBD2 (7 bases). V lost 0 bases, J lost 4 bases, and 18 bases lay in between. The CDR3 runs to 17 residues. The germline CDR1 and CDR2 sequences are SGHDT and YYEEEE. CDR3 amino acids: CASSLVGGRGIADTQYF. In nucleotides, the CDR3 is TGTGCCAGCAGCTTGGTGGGGGGGCGAGGGATTGCAGATACGCAGTATTTT.

This clone has a single count. This chain's CDR3 is CASSLGTGNEQFF. The CDR3 DNA follows: TGTGCCAGCAGCTTAGGGACGGGGAATGAGCAGTTCTTC. The chain is built from TRBV7-9 and TRBJ2-1; D perhaps matches TRBD2 (5 bases). V was shortened by 1 base and J by 7 bases, with 8 bases between the two germline ends. Germline loops: CDR1 SEHNR, CDR2 FQNEAQ (reference sequence). The CDR3 totals 13 residues.

The CDR3 sequence: CASIAQGASNYGYTF. The DNA for the CDR3 is TGTGCCAGCATTGCTCAGGGGGCATCTAACTATGGCTACACCTTC. The rearrangement joins TRBV28 to TRBJ1-2, with TRBD1 matching 8 bases. V gave up 7 bases and J gave up 0 bases; unmatched junction bases: 7. Germline V gives CDR1 MDHEN, CDR2 SYDVKM. This CDR3 comprises 15 residues.

The chain carries TRBV30 and TRBJ2-5; 11 nucleotides align to TRBD2. With V trimmed by 3 bases and J by 2 bases, 5 bases remained unmatched. The length of the CDR3 is 15 residues. Germline-derived CDR1 and CDR2 are GTSNPN and SVGIG (reference sequence). Written as DNA, the CDR3 is TGTGCCTGGAGAAAGGTAGCGGGGGGGCAAGAGACCCAGTACTTC. This sequence encodes CAWRKVAGGQETQYF. The full variable domain, completed using reference TRBV30 and TRBJ2-5, is SQTIHQWPATLVQPVGSPLSLECTVEGTSNPNLYWYRQAAGRGLQLLFYSVGIGQISSEVPQNLSASRPQDRQFILSSKKLLLSDSGFYLCAWRKVAGGQETQYFGPGTRLLVL.